Listed below are T cell receptor beta chains from one sample, sequenced in a study of OX40 agonist ivuxolimab in advanced cancers. Profiling relied on immunoSEQ multiplex PCR, and the TCRdb table lists in-frame clones only, not all of them. The table has about 33,000 clones, about 81% seen once. This sample comprised CD4+ or CD8+ T cells sorted from blood, obtained in a trial of the OX40 agonist ivuxolimab. All receptors derive from an adult with an advanced solid tumor such as melanoma, head and neck, liver or kidney cancer. Each CDR3 is given with its conserved first and last residue. A D gene is named only where the DNA matches it firmly. Rows give clone size only sometimes, using once, few, many, or a class for an expanded clone.

v_gene: TRBV27
d_gene: TRBD1
j_gene: TRBJ2-7
abundance: NA
CDR3aa: CASSLLGTGGKWEQYF
CDR3nt: TGTGCCAGCAGTTTATTAGGGACAGGGGGGAAGTGGGAGCAGTACTTC

v_gene: TRBV27
d_gene: TRBD2
j_gene: TRBJ2-1
abundance: NA
CDR3aa: CASKLVSGDNEQFF
CDR3nt: TGTGCCAGCAAATTGGTTAGCGGGGACAATGAGCAGTTCTTC

v_gene: TRBV4-3
d_gene: TRBD1
j_gene: TRBJ1-4
abundance: NA
CDR3aa: CASSSGTVNEKLFF
CDR3nt: TGCGCCAGCAGCTCCGGGACAGTTAATGAAAAACTGTTTTTT

v_gene: TRBV5-5
d_gene: NA
j_gene: TRBJ2-7
abundance: NA
CDR3aa: CASSQIEREQYF
CDR3nt: TGTGCCAGCAGCCAGATTGAGCGCGAGCAGTACTTC

v_gene: TRBV27
d_gene: TRBD1
j_gene: TRBJ2-7
abundance: NA
CDR3aa: CASSLGTAYEQYF
CDR3nt: TGTGCCAGCAGTCTCGGGACAGCCTACGAGCAGTACTTC

v_gene: TRBV4-1
d_gene: NA
j_gene: TRBJ2-7
abundance: NA
CDR3aa: CASSHPGVSGAYEQYF
CDR3nt: TGCGCCAGCAGCCACCCCGGAGTCTCCGGCGCCTACGAGCAGTACTTC

v_gene: TRBV9
d_gene: NA
j_gene: TRBJ1-4
abundance: NA
CDR3aa: CASSAEGRTNEKLFF
CDR3nt: TGTGCCAGCAGCGCCGAAGGGAGAACTAATGAAAAACTGTTTTTT

v_gene: TRBV27
d_gene: NA
j_gene: TRBJ2-1
abundance: NA
CDR3aa: CASSRGNEQFF
CDR3nt: TGTGCCAGCAGTAGGGGCAATGAGCAGTTCTTC

v_gene: TRBV19
d_gene: TRBD2
j_gene: TRBJ2-3
abundance: NA
CDR3aa: CASSIILRGGSTDTQYF
CDR3nt: TGTGCCAGTAGTATAATCCTCCGCGGGGGGAGCACAGATACGCAGTATTTT

v_gene: TRBV4-3
d_gene: NA
j_gene: TRBJ1-4
abundance: NA
CDR3aa: CASSQDRVRISATNEKLFF
CDR3nt: TGCGCCAGCAGCCAAGATCGGGTCAGAATATCAGCAACTAATGAAAAACTGTTTTTT

v_gene: TRBV6-1
d_gene: NA
j_gene: TRBJ2-7
abundance: few
CDR3aa: CASIRGGLVEEQYF
CDR3nt: TGTGCCAGCATAAGGGGGGGGCTGGTGGAAGAGCAGTACTTC

v_gene: TRBV5-1
d_gene: NA
j_gene: TRBJ2-7
abundance: NA
CDR3aa: CASSLAGTYEQYF
CDR3nt: TGCGCCAGCAGCTTAGCGGGTACCTACGAGCAGTACTTC

v_gene: TRBV5-1
d_gene: NA
j_gene: TRBJ1-2
abundance: NA
CDR3aa: CASSLAGSNYGYTF
CDR3nt: TGCGCCAGCAGCTTGGCAGGGAGTAACTATGGCTACACCTTC

v_gene: TRBV5-6
d_gene: NA
j_gene: TRBJ2-1
abundance: NA
CDR3aa: CASSLGWGSLSSYNEQFF
CDR3nt: TGTGCCAGCAGCTTGGGGTGGGGGAGTTTGAGCTCCTACAATGAGCAGTTCTTC

v_gene: TRBV15
d_gene: NA
j_gene: TRBJ2-1
abundance: NA
CDR3aa: CATSRPTRNNEQFF
CDR3nt: TGTGCCACCAGCAGGCCCACTAGGAACAATGAGCAGTTCTTC

v_gene: TRBV5-5
d_gene: TRBD1
j_gene: TRBJ1-1
abundance: NA
CDR3aa: CASSVAGGANTEAFF
CDR3nt: TGTGCCAGCAGCGTCGCAGGGGGAGCCAACACTGAAGCTTTCTTT

v_gene: TRBV6-6
d_gene: TRBD1
j_gene: TRBJ2-7
abundance: few
CDR3aa: CASSYSGQGASEQYF
CDR3nt: TGTGCCAGCAGTTACTCGGGACAGGGGGCTAGCGAGCAGTACTTC

v_gene: TRBV10-1
d_gene: NA
j_gene: TRBJ2-5
abundance: few
CDR3aa: CASSEEPQETQYF
CDR3nt: TGCGCCAGCAGTGAGGAGCCCCAAGAGACCCAGTACTTC

v_gene: TRBV16
d_gene: NA
j_gene: TRBJ1-5
abundance: NA
CDR3aa: CASSLTTAYGAQPQHF
CDR3nt: TGTGCCAGCAGCCTCACGACAGCCTACGGGGCTCAGCCCCAGCATTTT

v_gene: TRBV28
d_gene: NA
j_gene: TRBJ1-5
abundance: few
CDR3aa: CASSLDNQPQHF
CDR3nt: TGTGCCAGCAGTTTAGACAATCAGCCCCAGCATTTT

v_gene: TRBV9
d_gene: NA
j_gene: TRBJ1-1
abundance: NA
CDR3aa: CASSVDGAWTEAFF
CDR3nt: TGTGCCAGCAGCGTAGATGGGGCTTGGACTGAAGCTTTCTTT

v_gene: TRBV4-1
d_gene: TRBD1
j_gene: TRBJ1-2
abundance: NA
CDR3aa: CASSHLPRDRGSYGYTF
CDR3nt: TGCGCCAGCAGCCACTTACCGCGGGACAGGGGGTCCTATGGCTACACCTTC

v_gene: TRBV19
d_gene: NA
j_gene: TRBJ2-6
abundance: NA
CDR3aa: CASRVGANVLTF
CDR3nt: TGTGCCAGTAGAGTTGGGGCCAACGTCCTGACTTTC

v_gene: TRBV7-9
d_gene: TRBD1
j_gene: TRBJ2-5
abundance: NA
CDR3aa: CASSRGGETQYF
CDR3nt: TGTGCCAGCAGCAGAGGGGGCGAGACCCAGTACTTC

v_gene: TRBV10-2
d_gene: NA
j_gene: TRBJ2-2
abundance: NA
CDR3aa: CASSEKVTGELFF
CDR3nt: TGCGCCAGCAGTGAGAAGGTTACCGGGGAGCTGTTTTTT

v_gene: TRBV4-1
d_gene: NA
j_gene: TRBJ2-7
abundance: NA
CDR3aa: CASSPNDGAEQYF
CDR3nt: TGCGCCAGCAGCCCTAACGACGGAGCCGAGCAGTACTTC

v_gene: TRBV5-1
d_gene: NA
j_gene: TRBJ2-7
abundance: NA
CDR3aa: CASSPPLAYEQYF
CDR3nt: TGCGCCAGCAGCCCTCCTTTGGCCTACGAGCAGTACTTC

v_gene: TRBV11-3
d_gene: TRBD2
j_gene: TRBJ2-6
abundance: NA
CDR3aa: CASSDGGEVLTF
CDR3nt: TGTGCCAGCAGCGACGGGGGGGAGGTCCTGACTTTC

v_gene: TRBV5-5
d_gene: NA
j_gene: TRBJ2-5
abundance: NA
CDR3aa: CASSLGGGGIETQYF
CDR3nt: TGTGCCAGCAGCTTGGGGGGCGGGGGCATCGAGACCCAGTACTTC

v_gene: TRBV4-3
d_gene: TRBD1
j_gene: TRBJ1-1
abundance: NA
CDR3aa: CASSHRQGVDTEAFF
CDR3nt: TGCGCCAGCAGCCATAGACAGGGGGTCGACACTGAAGCTTTCTTT

v_gene: TRBV9
d_gene: TRBD1
j_gene: TRBJ1-3
abundance: NA
CDR3aa: CASSARDSLENTIYF
CDR3nt: TGTGCCAGCAGCGCCCGGGACAGCCTGGAAAACACCATATATTTT

v_gene: TRBV5-1
d_gene: TRBD2
j_gene: TRBJ2-5
abundance: NA
CDR3aa: CASSPGTSGRETQYF
CDR3nt: TGCGCCAGCAGCCCCGGGACTAGCGGGAGAGAGACCCAGTACTTC

v_gene: TRBV9
d_gene: NA
j_gene: TRBJ2-2
abundance: NA
CDR3aa: CASSVGGSGEPFF
CDR3nt: TGTGCCAGCAGCGTAGGGGGTTCCGGGGAGCCGTTTTTT

v_gene: TRBV19
d_gene: NA
j_gene: TRBJ2-1
abundance: NA
CDR3aa: CASRPGPYDHNEQFF
CDR3nt: TGTGCCAGTAGGCCCGGGCCCTACGACCACAATGAGCAGTTCTTC

v_gene: TRBV6-5
d_gene: TRBD1
j_gene: TRBJ1-1
abundance: NA
CDR3aa: CASSYLSQGATEAFF
CDR3nt: TGTGCCAGCAGTTACTTGTCCCAGGGGGCCACTGAAGCTTTCTTT

v_gene: TRBV19
d_gene: NA
j_gene: TRBJ2-7
abundance: NA
CDR3aa: CASSIAGSSSYEQYF
CDR3nt: TGTGCCAGTAGTATTGCGGGTTCCAGCTCCTACGAGCAGTACTTC

v_gene: TRBV19
d_gene: NA
j_gene: TRBJ1-1
abundance: few
CDR3aa: CASSIDGITEAFF
CDR3nt: TGTGCCAGTAGTATAGATGGGATAACTGAAGCTTTCTTT

v_gene: TRBV28
d_gene: NA
j_gene: TRBJ1-5
abundance: NA
CDR3aa: CATQEGFYSNQPQHF
CDR3nt: TGTGCCACCCAGGAGGGGTTTTATAGCAATCAGCCCCAGCATTTT

v_gene: TRBV27
d_gene: TRBD1
j_gene: TRBJ1-5
abundance: NA
CDR3aa: CASSPGGPDQPQHF
CDR3nt: TGTGCCAGCAGCCCAGGGGGTCCTGATCAGCCCCAGCATTTT

v_gene: TRBV19
d_gene: NA
j_gene: TRBJ1-1
abundance: NA
CDR3aa: CASSTQTNTEAFF
CDR3nt: TGTGCCAGTAGTACTCAAACAAACACTGAAGCTTTCTTT

v_gene: TRBV15
d_gene: NA
j_gene: TRBJ2-4
abundance: NA
CDR3aa: CATSRDSADIQYF
CDR3nt: TGTGCCACCAGCAGAGACTCTGCGGACATTCAGTACTTC

v_gene: TRBV4-1
d_gene: NA
j_gene: TRBJ2-2
abundance: NA
CDR3aa: CASSQALRETGELFF
CDR3nt: TGCGCCAGCAGCCAAGCGTTGAGGGAAACCGGGGAGCTGTTTTTT

v_gene: TRBV5-6
d_gene: NA
j_gene: TRBJ2-5
abundance: NA
CDR3aa: CASSSYGAAQYF
CDR3nt: TGTGCCAGCAGCTCGTATGGCGCGGCCCAGTACTTC

v_gene: TRBV11-2
d_gene: NA
j_gene: TRBJ2-5
abundance: NA
CDR3aa: CASSLDTAEDGLETQYF
CDR3nt: TGTGCCAGCAGCTTAGATACAGCCGAAGATGGGTTGGAGACCCAGTACTTC